These 8 T cell receptor beta chains came from one sample sequenced in a study of low-dose radiotherapy and immunotherapy resistance in tumors. TRAV and TRBV primers primed cDNA for both TCRalpha and TCRbeta. Amplification of TCRs used a constant-region primer and V-primer adapter for around 20 PCR cycles. TCRdb re-analysed the reads in MiXCR, keeping a single row per CDR3 protein. In the table there are about 15,000 distinct CDR3 sequences, 60% of which are singletons. The receptors stem from a human donor with advanced metastatic prostate, ovarian, gallbladder or colorectal cancer (not recorded which). This table probably holds off-target reads from a library built for another chain.

The chain has TRBV18 and TRBJ2-3, with D possibly being TRBD1 (6 bases). The CDR3 is made up of 15 amino acids. Between the trimmed V and J ends, which lost 3 bases and 2 bases, there was a span of 12 bases. The germline V gene encodes CDR1 KGHSH and CDR2 LQKENI. CDR3 in DNA: TGTGCCAGCTCACCTTTTTCAGGGGTCACAGATACGCAGTATTTT. It is translated as CASSPFSGVTDTQYF.

The chain is built from TRBV28 and TRBJ2-1, with D perhaps TRBD2 (6 bases). The ends were cut back, 5 bases at V and 4 bases at J, with 12 bases in the middle. Looked up from germline, CDR1 is MDHEN and CDR2 is SYDVKM. This CDR3 region has 14 residues. CDR3 sequence: CASSRETSYNEQFF. The CDR3 bases are TGTGCCAGCAGTCGGGAGACTAGTTACAATGAGCAGTTCTTC.

The CDR3 DNA sequence: TGTGCCAGCAGTGACAACTATGGCTACACCTTC. The encoded protein is CASSDNYGYTF. The J gene is TRBJ1-2, the V gene TRBV12-3 or TRBV12-4; D is undetermined. V was shortened by 5 bases and J by 2 bases, with 3 bases between the two germline ends. The CDR3 length is 11 residues.

V usage is TRBV20-1 and J usage is TRBJ2-6, with no clear D. V was clipped by 6 bases and J by 6 bases, with 15 bases between them. Germline V gene sequence: CDR1 DFQATT, CDR2 SNEGSKA (reference sequence). The CDR3 runs to 14 residues. CDR3 loop: CSALTPGQANVLTF. The CDR3 DNA sequence: TGCAGTGCCCTAACCCCGGGTCAGGCCAACGTCCTGACTTTC.

The rearrangement links TRBV28 to TRBJ2-3; D gene uncertain. The V and J ends lost 8 bases and 1 base respectively, with 7 bases between them. CDR1 and CDR2 (germline): MDHEN, SYDVKM. The CDR3 is 12 residues long. The CDR3 here is CASGPGTDTQYF. CDR3 DNA sequence: TGTGCCAGCGGCCCGGGCACAGATACGCAGTATTTT.

V is TRBV18 and J is TRBJ2-7, with D hard to call. The CDR3 covers 11 residues. The V gene's germline CDR1 is KGHSH and CDR2 LQKENI. Trimming stripped 6 bases from V and 6 bases from J, with 9 bases between. The CDR3 DNA reads TGTGCCAGCTCCCCGGCCTTCGAGCAGTACTTC. This translates into CASSPAFEQYF.

This rearrangement joins TRBV28 to TRBJ2-7, with D possibly being TRBD2 (5 bases). The CDR3 runs 14 residues. The V end lost 6 bases, the J end lost 3 bases, and 15 bases lay between the germline ends. Germline assignment: CDR1 MDHEN and CDR2 SYDVKM. The CDR3 spells CASSPDYLGYEQYF. CDR3 nucleotides: TGTGCCAGCAGCCCAGACTACCTAGGCTACGAGCAGTACTTC.

J is TRBJ2-2 and V is TRBV4-3; the D is unclear. The germline gives CDR1 LGHNA, CDR2 YSLEER. The CDR3 runs to 14 residues. V lost 0 bases to trimming and J lost 5 bases, with 7 bases between them. CDR3 protein: CASSQEVMTGELFF. In DNA, the CDR3 is TGCGCCAGCAGCCAAGAGGTCATGACCGGGGAGCTGTTTTTT.